A single sample gave rise to the 8 T cell receptor beta chains below, sequenced in a study of Graves' ophthalmopathy and Graves' hyperthyroidism. Investigators amplified TCR beta CDR3 regions from RNA transcripts. First-round RT-PCR employed HTBI primers, with a second-round multiplex PCR after it. TCRdb re-called the multiplex PCR reads with MiXCR, one entry per CDR3 protein. Of about 740,000 distinct CDR3 sequences in the sample, 40% were seen once. Sequenced: peripheral blood. These receptors all come from an adult man with Graves' ophthalmopathy.

This clonotype was counted many times. CDR3 region: CASSEAARDGKLFF. The CDR3 DNA reads as TGTGCCAGCAGTGAAGCCGCCCGCGACGGCAAACTGTTTTTT. J is TRBJ1-4 and V is TRBV2; D uncertain. The CDR3 has 14 amino acids. The germline V and J ends were trimmed by 0 bases and 11 bases, with 13 bases remaining between them. In germline, CDR1 is SNHLY, CDR2 FYNNEI.

This clonotype was found many times. This chain connects TRBV7-9 to TRBJ1-1, with D unresolved. V gave up 5 bases and J gave up 10 bases, with 17 bases separating them. Germline values: CDR1 SEHNR, CDR2 FQNEAQ (reference sequence). The CDR3 loop spans 13 amino acids. The CDR3 sequence: CASSQAGKWRAFF. CDR3 nucleotide sequence: TGTGCCAGCAGCCAAGCGGGGAAGTGGCGAGCTTTCTTT. The full variable domain, completed using reference TRBV7-9 and TRBJ1-1, is DTGVSQNPRHKITKRGQNVTFRCDPISEHNRLYWYRQTLGQGPEFLTYFQNEAQLEKSRLLSDRFSAERPKGSFSTLEIQRTEQGDSAMYLCASSQAGKWRAFFGQGTRLTVV.

Regarding this clonotype: The junction does not match germline at one end; this may be a read error. This chain connects TRBV7-9 to TRBJ2-7; D is unresolved. The last part of the DNA fits TRBJ2-1 better; the J call may be wrong. CDR1 and CDR2 (germline): SEHNR, FQNEAQ (reference sequence). CDR3 length: 18 amino acids. The CDR3 nucleotides read TGCGCCAGCAGCCCGCTCCCACCTAGGGATTTCCTTCTCAATGAGCAGTTCTTC. The encoded protein is CASSPLPPRDFLLNEQFF.

V usage is TRBV2 and J usage is TRBJ2-7; D perhaps matches TRBD1 (6 bases). V dropped 9 bases and J dropped 4 bases, with 22 bases sitting between them. This CDR3 has 15 amino acids. Germline values: CDR1 SNHLY, CDR2 FYNNEI. CDR3 sequence reads: CASSILPGAEYEQYF. The CDR3 bases are TGTGCCAGTAGTATACTCCCAGGGGCCGAATACGAGCAGTACTTC.

The chain uses TRBV2 and TRBJ2-2, with D possibly called TRBD1 or TRBD2 (5 bases each). Per the germline V gene, CDR1 is SNHLY and CDR2 is FYNNEI. The CDR3 length is 14 residues. V lost 1 base to trimming and J lost 4 bases, with 7 bases between them. CDR3 nucleotide sequence: TGTGCCAGCAGTGAAGTCGGGGCCACCGGGGAGCTGTTTTTT. This gives the protein CASSEVGATGELFF.

V and J are TRBV29-1 and TRBJ2-7; D call uncertain. V lost 7 bases, J lost 7 bases, and 20 bases lay in between. Germline V gene lookup returns CDR1 SQVTM and CDR2 ANQGSEA. There are 13 residues in the CDR3. DNA for the CDR3: TGCAGCGCTTACAGCTACCTCGACGGGGAGCAGTACTTC. This sequence encodes CSAYSYLDGEQYF.

This clonotype was detected ten times or more. The chain links TRBV24-1 to TRBJ1-2; D is unclear. The germline CDR1 and CDR2 sequences are KGHDR and SFDVKD. Trimming cost V 0 bases and J 4 bases, with 8 bases left between them. This CDR3 has 14 amino acids. Here the CDR3 DNA reads TGTGCCACCAGTGATTTGTGGACGACCTATGGCTACACCTTC. Its protein is CATSDLWTTYGYTF.

Comment on this clonotype: Since a much larger clone is just one base distant, this may be a read error. The chain recombines TRBV29-1 with TRBJ2-2, with TRBD2 identical over 7 bases. This CDR3 region has 14 residues. After removal of 3 bases from V and 6 bases from J, the junction contained 7 bases not matched to a gene. Germline CDR1 is SQVTM and CDR2 is ANQGSEA. The CDR3 DNA reads as TGCAGCGTTGACGGTCCTGGGAGGGCCGGGGAGCTGTTTTTT. Translation: CSVDGPGRAGELFF.